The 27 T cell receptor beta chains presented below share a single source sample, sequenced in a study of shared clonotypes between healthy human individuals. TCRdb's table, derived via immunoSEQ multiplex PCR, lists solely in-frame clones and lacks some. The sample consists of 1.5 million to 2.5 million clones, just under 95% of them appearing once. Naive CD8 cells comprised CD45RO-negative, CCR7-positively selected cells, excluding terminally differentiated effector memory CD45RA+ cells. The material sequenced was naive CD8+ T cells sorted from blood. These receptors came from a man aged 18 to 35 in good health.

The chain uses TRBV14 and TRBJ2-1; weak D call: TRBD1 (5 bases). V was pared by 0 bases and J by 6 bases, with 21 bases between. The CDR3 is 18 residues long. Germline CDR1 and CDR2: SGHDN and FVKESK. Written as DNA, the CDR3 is TGTGCCAGCAGCCAAGATCTATATGCAGGGTCAGGCGGCAATGAGCAGTTCTTC. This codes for CASSQDLYAGSGGNEQFF.

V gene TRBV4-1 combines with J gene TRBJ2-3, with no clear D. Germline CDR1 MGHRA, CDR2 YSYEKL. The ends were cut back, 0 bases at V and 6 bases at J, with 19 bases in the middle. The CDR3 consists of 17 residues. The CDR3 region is CASSQEMPGPRADTQYF. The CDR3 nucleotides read TGCGCCAGCAGCCAAGAGATGCCGGGCCCCCGGGCGGATACGCAGTATTTT.

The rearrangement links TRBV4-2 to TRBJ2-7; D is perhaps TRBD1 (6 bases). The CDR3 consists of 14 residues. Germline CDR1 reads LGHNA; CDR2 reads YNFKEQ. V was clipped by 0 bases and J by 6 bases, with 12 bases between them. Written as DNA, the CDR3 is TGTGCCAGCAGCCAAGAACTTACAGGGTTCGAGCAGTACTTC. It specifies CASSQELTGFEQYF.

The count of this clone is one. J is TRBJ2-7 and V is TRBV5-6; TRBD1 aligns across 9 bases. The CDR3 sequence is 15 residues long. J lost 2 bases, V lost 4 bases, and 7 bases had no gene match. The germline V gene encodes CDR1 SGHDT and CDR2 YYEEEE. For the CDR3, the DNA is TGTGCCAGCAGCGCAGCGGGACAGGGTACCTACGAGCAGTACTTC. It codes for CASSAAGQGTYEQYF.

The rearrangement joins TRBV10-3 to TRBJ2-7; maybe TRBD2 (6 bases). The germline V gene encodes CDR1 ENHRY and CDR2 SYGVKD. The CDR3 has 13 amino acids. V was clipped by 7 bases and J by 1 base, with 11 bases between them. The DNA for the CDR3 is TGTGCCATCACCAGGGACTCTTCCTACGAGCAGTACTTC. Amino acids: CAITRDSSYEQYF.

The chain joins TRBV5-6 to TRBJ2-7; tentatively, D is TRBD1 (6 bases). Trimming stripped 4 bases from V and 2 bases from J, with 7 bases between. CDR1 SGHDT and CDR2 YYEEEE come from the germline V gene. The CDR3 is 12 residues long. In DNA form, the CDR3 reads TGTGCCAGCAGCCCAGGGGCCTACGAGCAGTACTTC. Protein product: CASSPGAYEQYF.

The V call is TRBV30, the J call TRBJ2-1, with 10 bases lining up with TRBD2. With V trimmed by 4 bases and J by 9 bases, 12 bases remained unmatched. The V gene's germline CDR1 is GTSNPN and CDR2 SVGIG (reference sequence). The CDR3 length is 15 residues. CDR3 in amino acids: CAWTLAPLAGVEQFF. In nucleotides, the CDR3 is TGTGCCTGGACTCTAGCCCCCCTAGCGGGAGTTGAGCAGTTCTTC.

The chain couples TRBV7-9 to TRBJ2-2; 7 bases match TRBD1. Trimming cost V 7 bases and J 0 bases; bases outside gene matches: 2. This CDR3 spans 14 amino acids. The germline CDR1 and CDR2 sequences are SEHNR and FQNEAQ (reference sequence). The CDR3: CASTDRANTGELFF. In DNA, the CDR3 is TGTGCCAGCACAGACAGGGCGAACACCGGGGAGCTGTTTTTT.

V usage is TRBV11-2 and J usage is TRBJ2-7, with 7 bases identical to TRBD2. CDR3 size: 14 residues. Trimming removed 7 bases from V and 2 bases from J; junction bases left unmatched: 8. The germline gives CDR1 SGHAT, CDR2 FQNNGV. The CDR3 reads CASTLSGGTYEQYF. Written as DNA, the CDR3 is TGTGCCAGCACCCTATCGGGGGGAACCTACGAGCAGTACTTC.

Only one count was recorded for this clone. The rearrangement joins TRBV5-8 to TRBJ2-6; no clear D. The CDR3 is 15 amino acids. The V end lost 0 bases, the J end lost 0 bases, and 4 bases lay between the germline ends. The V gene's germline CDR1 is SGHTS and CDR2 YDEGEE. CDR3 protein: CASSLGGSGANVLTF. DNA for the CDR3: TGTGCCAGCAGCTTGGGGGGCTCTGGGGCCAACGTCCTGACTTTC.

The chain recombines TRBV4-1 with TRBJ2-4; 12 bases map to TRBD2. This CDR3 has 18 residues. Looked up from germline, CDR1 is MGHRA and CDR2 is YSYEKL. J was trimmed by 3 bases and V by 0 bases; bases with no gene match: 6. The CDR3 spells CASSQELAGGVYKNIQYF. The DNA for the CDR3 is TGCGCCAGCAGCCAAGAACTAGCGGGAGGCGTTTACAAAAACATTCAGTACTTC.

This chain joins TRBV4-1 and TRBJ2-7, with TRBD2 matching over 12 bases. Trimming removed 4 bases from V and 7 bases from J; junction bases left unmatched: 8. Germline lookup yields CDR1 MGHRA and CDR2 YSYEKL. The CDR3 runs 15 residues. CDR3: CASSPLAGGSREQYF. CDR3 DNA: TGCGCCAGCAGCCCACTAGCGGGAGGTTCCCGGGAGCAGTACTTC.

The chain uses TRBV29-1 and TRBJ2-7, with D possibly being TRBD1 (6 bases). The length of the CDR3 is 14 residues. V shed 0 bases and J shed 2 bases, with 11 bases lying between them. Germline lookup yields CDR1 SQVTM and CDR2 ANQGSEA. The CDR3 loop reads CSVEDGQSTYEQYF. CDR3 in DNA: TGCAGCGTTGAAGACGGACAGTCTACCTACGAGCAGTACTTC.

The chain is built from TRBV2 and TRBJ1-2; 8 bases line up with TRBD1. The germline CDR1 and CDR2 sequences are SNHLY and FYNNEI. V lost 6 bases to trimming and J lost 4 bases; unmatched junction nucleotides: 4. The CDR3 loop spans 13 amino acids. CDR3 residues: CASSGQGGYGYTF. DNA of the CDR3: TGTGCCAGCAGCGGACAGGGAGGCTATGGCTACACCTTC.

The CDR3: CASSLEDVYGYTF. The CDR3 nucleotides are TGTGCCAGCAGCTTAGAGGATGTCTATGGCTACACCTTC. The chain employs TRBV7-9 and TRBJ1-2, with D hard to call. The CDR3 consists of 13 residues. V shed 1 base and J shed 4 bases, with 7 bases lying between them. Germline CDR1 is SEHNR and CDR2 is FQNEAQ (reference sequence).

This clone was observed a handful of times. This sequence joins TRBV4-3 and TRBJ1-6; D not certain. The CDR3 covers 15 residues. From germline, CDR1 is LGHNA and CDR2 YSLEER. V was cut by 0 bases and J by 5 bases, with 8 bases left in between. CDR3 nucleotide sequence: TGCGCCAGCAGCCAAGATGGAGCCAATAATTCACCCCTCCACTTT. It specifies CASSQDGANNSPLHF.

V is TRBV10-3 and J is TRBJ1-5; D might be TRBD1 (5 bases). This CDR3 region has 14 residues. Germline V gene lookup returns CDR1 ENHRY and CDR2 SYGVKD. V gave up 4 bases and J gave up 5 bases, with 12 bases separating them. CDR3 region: CAISGDGGDQPQHF. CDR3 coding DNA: TGTGCCATCAGTGGGGACGGTGGAGATCAGCCCCAGCATTTT.

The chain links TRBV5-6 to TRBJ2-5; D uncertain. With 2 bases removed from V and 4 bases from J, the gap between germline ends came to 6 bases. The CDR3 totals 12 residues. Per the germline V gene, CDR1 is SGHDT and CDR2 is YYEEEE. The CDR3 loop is CASSFIVETQYF. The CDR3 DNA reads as TGTGCCAGCAGCTTTATTGTAGAGACCCAGTACTTC. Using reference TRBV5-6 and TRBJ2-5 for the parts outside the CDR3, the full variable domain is DAGVTQSPTHLIKTRGQQVTLRCSPKSGHDTVSWYQQALGQGPQFIFQYYEEEERQRGNFPDRFSGHQFPNYSSELNVNALLLGDSALYLCASSFIVETQYFGPGTRLLVL.

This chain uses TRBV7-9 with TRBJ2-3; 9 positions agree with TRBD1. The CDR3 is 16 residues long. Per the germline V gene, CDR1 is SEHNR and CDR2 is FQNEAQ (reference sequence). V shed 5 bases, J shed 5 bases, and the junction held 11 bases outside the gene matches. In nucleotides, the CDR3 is TGTGCCAGCAGCCCAACCGGGACAGGGAGAGGAGATACGCAGTATTTT. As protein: CASSPTGTGRGDTQYF.

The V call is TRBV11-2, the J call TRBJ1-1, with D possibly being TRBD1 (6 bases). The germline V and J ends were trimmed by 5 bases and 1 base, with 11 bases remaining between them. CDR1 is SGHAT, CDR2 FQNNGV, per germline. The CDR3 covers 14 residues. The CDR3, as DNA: TGTGCCAGCAGCCTTCGGACAGCGAACACTGAAGCTTTCTTT. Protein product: CASSLRTANTEAFF.

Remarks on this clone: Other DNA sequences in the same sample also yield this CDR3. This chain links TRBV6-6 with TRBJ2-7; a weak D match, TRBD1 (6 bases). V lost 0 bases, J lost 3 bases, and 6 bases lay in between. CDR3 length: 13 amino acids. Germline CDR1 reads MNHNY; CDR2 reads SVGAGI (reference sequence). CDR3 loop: CASSYSRGYEQYF. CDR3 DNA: TGTGCCAGCAGTTACTCCAGGGGCTACGAGCAGTACTTC.

The DNA for the CDR3 is TGCGCCAGCAGCCGCCTACTAGCGGGAGAATTGGGGGAGCTGTTTTTT. Protein product: CASSRLLAGELGELFF. The genes are TRBV4-3 and TRBJ2-2; 11 bases agree with TRBD2. CDR3 length equals 16 residues. Trimming at V came to 4 bases and at J to 8 bases, leaving 9 bases not matched to a gene. Germline CDR1 reads LGHNA; CDR2 reads YSLEER.

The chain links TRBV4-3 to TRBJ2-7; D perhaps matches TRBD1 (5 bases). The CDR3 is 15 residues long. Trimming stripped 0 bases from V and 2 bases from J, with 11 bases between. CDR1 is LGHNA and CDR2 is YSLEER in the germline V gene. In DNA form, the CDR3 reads TGCGCCAGCAGCCAAGACGCAGGGAACCCCTACGAGCAGTACTTC. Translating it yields CASSQDAGNPYEQYF.

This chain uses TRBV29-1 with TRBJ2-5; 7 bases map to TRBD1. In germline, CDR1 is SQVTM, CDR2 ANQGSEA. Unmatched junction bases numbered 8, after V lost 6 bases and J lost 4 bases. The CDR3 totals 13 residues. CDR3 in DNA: TGCAGCGTGACCACAGGGGATGGAGAGACCCAGTACTTC. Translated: CSVTTGDGETQYF.

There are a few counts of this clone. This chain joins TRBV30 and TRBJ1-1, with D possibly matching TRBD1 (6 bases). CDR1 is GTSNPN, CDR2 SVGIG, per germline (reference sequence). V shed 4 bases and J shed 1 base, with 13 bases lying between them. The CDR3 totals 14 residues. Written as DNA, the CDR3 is TGTGCCTGGATGAATCCAGGGGAGAACACTGAAGCTTTCTTT. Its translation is CAWMNPGENTEAFF.

The CDR3 here is CASSQALTGTGTYEQYF. As DNA, the CDR3 is TGCGCCAGCAGCCAAGCTCTAACCGGGACTGGGACCTACGAGCAGTACTTC. The rearrangement links TRBV4-1 to TRBJ2-7; D perhaps matches TRBD2 (6 bases). Germline V gene lookup returns CDR1 MGHRA and CDR2 YSYEKL. V gave up 1 base and J gave up 2 bases, with 18 bases separating them. The CDR3 consists of 17 residues.

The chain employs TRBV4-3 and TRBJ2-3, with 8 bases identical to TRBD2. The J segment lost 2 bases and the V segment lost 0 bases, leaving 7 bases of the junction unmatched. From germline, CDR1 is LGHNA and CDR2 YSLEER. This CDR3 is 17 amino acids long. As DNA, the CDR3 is TGCGCCAGCAGCCAAGATTCGAGCGGGAGCTTCACAGATACGCAGTATTTT. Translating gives CASSQDSSGSFTDTQYF.